Listed below are T cell receptor beta chains from one sample, sequenced in a study of cytomegalovirus exposure and HLA in healthy donors. This table comes from immunoSEQ multiplex PCR, and its TCRdb copy is limited to in-frame clones, with some not included. Of around 85,000 clones in the sample, roughly 75% were seen once. Material: PBMCs. These receptor sequences come from a man in his thirties or forties in good health and CMV-seronegative. Each CDR3 is given with its conserved first and last residue. The order of the fields is clone size, J gene, V gene, D gene, CDR3 protein, CDR3 DNA. The D gene is left open where the match is weak. The size of a clone is reported for some rows only, either as once, few or many, or as a class for expanded clones.

abundance: -
j_gene: TRBJ2-2
v_gene: TRBV7-3
d_gene: -
CDR3aa: CASSLIRDTEYGELFF
CDR3nt: TGTGCCAGCAGTTTGATCCGGGACACGGAATACGGGGAGCTGTTTTTT

abundance: -
j_gene: TRBJ2-5
v_gene: TRBV27
d_gene: -
CDR3aa: CASRPQAQETQYF
CDR3nt: TGTGCCAGCAGACCACAGGCTCAAGAGACCCAGTACTTC

abundance: -
j_gene: TRBJ2-7
v_gene: TRBV6-5
d_gene: -
CDR3aa: CASSYSPDSSYEQYF
CDR3nt: TGTGCCAGCAGTTACTCGCCGGACAGTTCCTACGAGCAGTACTTC

abundance: -
j_gene: TRBJ1-4
v_gene: TRBV4-1
d_gene: TRBD1
CDR3aa: CASSQEGTGKKLFF
CDR3nt: TGCGCCAGCAGCCAAGAAGGGACAGGGAAAAAACTGTTTTTT

abundance: -
j_gene: TRBJ2-7
v_gene: TRBV6-5
d_gene: -
CDR3aa: CASSGGASSLNEQYF
CDR3nt: TGTGCCAGCAGCGGCGGGGCGAGCTCGTTGAACGAGCAGTACTTC

abundance: -
j_gene: TRBJ2-1
v_gene: TRBV6-6
d_gene: TRBD1
CDR3aa: CASSYSMYRGNEQFF
CDR3nt: TGTGCCAGCAGTTACTCGATGTACAGGGGCAATGAGCAGTTCTTC

abundance: -
j_gene: TRBJ2-5
v_gene: TRBV7-8
d_gene: -
CDR3aa: CASSPQFGRGDETQYF
CDR3nt: TGTGCCAGCAGCCCCCAGTTCGGGCGGGGAGACGAGACCCAGTACTTC

abundance: -
j_gene: TRBJ1-1
v_gene: TRBV7-2
d_gene: -
CDR3aa: CASSLVWGRSNTEAFF
CDR3nt: TGTGCCAGCAGCTTAGTTTGGGGCAGGTCAAACACTGAAGCTTTCTTT

abundance: -
j_gene: TRBJ1-5
v_gene: TRBV28
d_gene: -
CDR3aa: CASSKPRVTLQPQHF
CDR3nt: TGTGCCAGTAGTAAACCCCGGGTTACATTGCAGCCCCAGCATTTT

abundance: -
j_gene: TRBJ2-1
v_gene: TRBV9
d_gene: -
CDR3aa: CASSVAPGSYNEQFF
CDR3nt: TGTGCCAGCAGCGTAGCCCCCGGCTCCTACAATGAGCAGTTCTTC

abundance: -
j_gene: TRBJ2-7
v_gene: TRBV7-2
d_gene: -
CDR3aa: CASSLSISYEQYF
CDR3nt: TGTGCCAGCAGCTTATCCATCTCCTACGAGCAGTACTTC

abundance: -
j_gene: TRBJ2-2
v_gene: TRBV5-4
d_gene: TRBD2
CDR3aa: CASSAIPSGKVGELFF
CDR3nt: TGTGCCAGCAGCGCGATCCCTAGCGGGAAGGTCGGGGAGCTGTTTTTT

abundance: -
j_gene: TRBJ2-7
v_gene: TRBV7-8
d_gene: -
CDR3aa: CASSLGVGGYEQYF
CDR3nt: TGTGCCAGCAGCTTAGGAGTTGGCGGCTACGAGCAGTACTTC

abundance: -
j_gene: TRBJ1-1
v_gene: TRBV2
d_gene: -
CDR3aa: CASSGGGGPFF
CDR3nt: TGTGCCAGCAGTGGCGGGGGGGGACCCTTCTTT

abundance: -
j_gene: TRBJ1-1
v_gene: TRBV18
d_gene: TRBD1
CDR3aa: CASSPWTGREDTEAFF
CDR3nt: TGTGCCAGCTCACCGTGGACAGGGAGGGAGGACACTGAAGCTTTCTTT

abundance: -
j_gene: TRBJ2-3
v_gene: TRBV18
d_gene: -
CDR3aa: CASSPMGPGQGGADTQYF
CDR3nt: TGTGCCAGCTCACCGATGGGACCCGGACAAGGGGGGGCAGATACGCAGTATTTT

abundance: few
j_gene: TRBJ1-2
v_gene: TRBV6-1
d_gene: -
CDR3aa: CASSDPGWLGYTF
CDR3nt: TGTGCCAGCAGTGACCCCGGGTGGCTTGGCTACACCTTC

abundance: -
j_gene: TRBJ2-1
v_gene: TRBV28
d_gene: -
CDR3aa: CASTTQDSYNEQFF
CDR3nt: TGTGCCAGCACCACACAAGACAGCTACAATGAGCAGTTCTTC

abundance: -
j_gene: TRBJ2-7
v_gene: TRBV5-6
d_gene: -
CDR3aa: CASTQGSGYEQYF
CDR3nt: TGTGCCAGCACTCAGGGCTCGGGCTACGAGCAGTACTTC

abundance: once
j_gene: TRBJ1-2
v_gene: TRBV9
d_gene: TRBD1
CDR3aa: CASSPRTGGYGYTF
CDR3nt: TGTGCCAGCAGCCCCCGGACAGGGGGCTACGGCTACACCTTC

abundance: -
j_gene: TRBJ1-2
v_gene: TRBV2
d_gene: TRBD1
CDR3aa: CASSGIPDRAEGYTF
CDR3nt: TGTGCCAGCAGTGGAATTCCTGACAGGGCGGAGGGCTACACCTTC

abundance: -
j_gene: TRBJ2-3
v_gene: TRBV30
d_gene: TRBD2
CDR3aa: CAWSISGRLRDTQYF
CDR3nt: TGTGCCTGGAGTATTAGCGGGAGACTAAGGGATACGCAGTATTTT

abundance: -
j_gene: TRBJ2-5
v_gene: TRBV7-8
d_gene: -
CDR3aa: CASRSVETQYF
CDR3nt: TGTGCCAGCAGATCTGTGGAGACCCAGTACTTC

abundance: -
j_gene: TRBJ1-4
v_gene: TRBV27
d_gene: -
CDR3aa: CASMKLNEKLFF
CDR3nt: TGTGCCAGCATGAAGCTTAATGAAAAACTGTTTTTT

abundance: -
j_gene: TRBJ1-2
v_gene: TRBV28
d_gene: -
CDR3aa: CASNRGAGADGYTF
CDR3nt: TGTGCCAGCAATCGGGGGGCGGGGGCCGATGGCTACACCTTC

abundance: -
j_gene: TRBJ1-1
v_gene: TRBV5-1
d_gene: -
CDR3aa: CASSLGGSGDEAFF
CDR3nt: TGCGCCAGCAGCTTGGGGGGCTCAGGGGATGAAGCTTTCTTT

abundance: -
j_gene: TRBJ2-5
v_gene: TRBV7-9
d_gene: TRBD2
CDR3aa: CASSASGLAGGSETQYF
CDR3nt: TGTGCCAGCAGCGCCTCGGGACTAGCGGGGGGCTCAGAGACCCAGTACTTC

abundance: -
j_gene: TRBJ1-2
v_gene: TRBV7-3
d_gene: -
CDR3aa: CASSLSQGNGCTF
CDR3nt: TGTGCCAGCAGCTTATCCCAGGGGAATGGCTGCACCTTC

abundance: -
j_gene: TRBJ2-5
v_gene: TRBV5-6
d_gene: -
CDR3aa: CASSLQGQETQYF
CDR3nt: TGTGCCAGCAGCTTGCAGGGTCAAGAGACCCAGTACTTC

abundance: -
j_gene: TRBJ2-1
v_gene: TRBV5-6
d_gene: TRBD2
CDR3aa: CASSLGRGVEQFF
CDR3nt: TGTGCCAGCAGCTTGGGGCGGGGGGTTGAGCAGTTCTTC

abundance: few
j_gene: TRBJ2-5
v_gene: TRBV7-2
d_gene: -
CDR3aa: CASSLTAGSETQYF
CDR3nt: TGTGCCAGCAGCTTAACAGCAGGTTCAGAGACCCAGTACTTC

abundance: -
j_gene: TRBJ2-7
v_gene: TRBV2
d_gene: -
CDR3aa: CASSEAPVGGEQYF
CDR3nt: TGTGCCAGCAGTGAAGCGCCGGTTGGAGGCGAGCAGTACTTC

abundance: few
j_gene: TRBJ2-1
v_gene: TRBV5-1
d_gene: TRBD1
CDR3aa: CASSLGQGVREQFF
CDR3nt: TGCGCCAGCAGCTTGGGACAGGGGGTAAGAGAGCAGTTCTTC

abundance: once
j_gene: TRBJ1-1
v_gene: TRBV5-4
d_gene: -
CDR3aa: CASNPKGAVMNTEAFF
CDR3nt: TGTGCCAGCAACCCCAAAGGGGCGGTCATGAACACTGAAGCTTTCTTT

abundance: -
j_gene: TRBJ1-5
v_gene: TRBV5-5
d_gene: -
CDR3aa: CASSLVGGNQPQHF
CDR3nt: TGTGCCAGCAGCTTGGTAGGGGGCAATCAGCCCCAGCATTTT

abundance: once
j_gene: TRBJ2-5
v_gene: TRBV6-5
d_gene: -
CDR3aa: CASSPSSGIGETQYF
CDR3nt: TGTGCCAGCAGCCCTTCATCGGGGATTGGGGAGACCCAGTACTTC

abundance: -
j_gene: TRBJ2-7
v_gene: TRBV5-1
d_gene: TRBD1
CDR3aa: CASTLGQGVSREQYF
CDR3nt: TGCGCCAGCACCCTGGGACAGGGGGTCTCCCGCGAGCAGTACTTC

abundance: -
j_gene: TRBJ1-4
v_gene: TRBV11-2
d_gene: -
CDR3aa: CASSPTGATNEKLFF
CDR3nt: TGTGCCAGCAGTCCCACAGGAGCGACTAATGAAAAACTGTTTTTT

abundance: -
j_gene: TRBJ2-1
v_gene: TRBV13
d_gene: TRBD2
CDR3aa: CASSYTTSGLLSYNEQFF
CDR3nt: TGTGCCAGCAGTTATACGACTAGCGGTCTTCTCTCCTACAATGAGCAGTTCTTC

abundance: -
j_gene: TRBJ1-2
v_gene: TRBV30
d_gene: -
CDR3aa: CAWTTSGVYTF
CDR3nt: TGTGCCTGGACAACTTCCGGAGTCTACACCTTC

abundance: few
j_gene: TRBJ2-7
v_gene: TRBV20-1
d_gene: -
CDR3aa: CSAGGPLEQYF
CDR3nt: TGCAGTGCCGGGGGGCCCCTCGAGCAGTACTTC

abundance: -
j_gene: TRBJ2-7
v_gene: TRBV10-3
d_gene: TRBD1
CDR3aa: CAIAQPRGQGADEQYF
CDR3nt: TGTGCCATCGCCCAACCGAGGGGACAGGGGGCCGACGAGCAGTACTTC